The source of this T cell receptor (beta chain) is a study of blood T cell repertoires in COVID-19. Deletions cut 7 bases from V and 0 bases from J, with 11 bases between. Per germline, CDR1 LNHDA and CDR2 SQIVND (reference sequence). CDR3 size: 14 residues. Measured with immunoSEQ multiplex PCR; TCRdb has only the in-frame clones, and not every one. This table holds approximately 120,000 clones, roughly 80% found once. The chain joins TRBV19 to TRBJ2-3; possibly TRBD2 for D (6 bases). The specimen sequenced was peripheral blood. This receptor was identified in a human donor in a cohort sampled during active or convalescent COVID-19. The CDR3 sequence is CASTGGASTDTQYF. CDR3 coding DNA: TGTGCCAGTACCGGCGGGGCTAGCACAGATACGCAGTATTTT.